What follows describes a single T cell receptor beta chain. Its antigen remains unidentified. TCRdb processed the reads anew with MiXCR; each CDR3 protein has one entry. Of fewer than 850,000 distinct CDR3 sequences listed, 25% to 30% are singletons. The data were taken from a study of T cell repertoires in cytomegalovirus infection. Across the whole study: From public TCR beta signatures came an indication of both CMV infection and matching HLA type.

V trimming: 1 base; J trimming: 0 bases; junction bases outside the gene matches: 8. CDR1 SGHTA and CDR2 FQGNSA come from the germline V gene. This CDR3 has 19 amino acids. The sequence was collected from a human donor in good health (CMV status not recorded). Some clones in this sample may be carry-over from other donors' samples. The sample consisted of cultured CD8+ T cells from PBMCs, taken from culture after CMV antigen stimulation. J is TRBJ2-7 and V is TRBV7-2; TRBD2 matches 14 bases. The CDR3 DNA follows: TGTACCAGCAGCTTAGGACTAGCGGGGGGGCGATCACCCTCCTACGAGCAGTACTTC. Encoded protein: CTSSLGLAGGRSPSYEQYF.